The 31 T cell receptor beta chains below come from one sample, sequenced in a study of T cells in women clearing cervical HPV infection. Assay used: immunoSEQ multiplex PCR; TCRdb lists only in-frame clones, some missing. Its clone listing holds more than 20,000 clones. Sequencing was carried out using blood buffy coat. Receptor source: a woman between 18 and 70 years old with a cervical HPV16 infection that either progressed to CIN3+ or cleared (not recorded which).

Concerning this clone itself: The CDR3 is cut off 3 residues early in the read; its end comes from the germline J gene. This chain uses TRBV19 with TRBJ1-1; tentatively, D is TRBD1 (6 bases). CDR1 is LNHDA, CDR2 SQIVND, per germline (reference sequence). The CDR3 has 18 residues. Trimming removed 7 bases at V and 4 bases at J, with 28 bases between. The part of the CDR3 DNA that was read is TGTGCCAGTAAAGTATCCCGAGGGGGGGATTTGTTTCCCACTGAA. Protein product: CASKVSRGGDLFPTE. The entire CDR3 sequence reads CASKVSRGGDLFPTEAFF.

About this clone itself: The read ends 3 residues early relative to the CDR3; the germline J gene fills the gap. V and J are TRBV29-1 and TRBJ2-2; D perhaps matches TRBD2 (6 bases). Germline CDR1 is SQVTM and CDR2 is ANQGSEA. CDR3 length equals 16 residues. CDR3 loop: CSVEGVIGGGGEKLFF. Incomplete CDR3 DNA: TGCAGCGTTGAGGGAGTTATCGGGGGTGGCGGTGAAAAG.

As concerns this clone: The read halts 3 residues ahead of the CDR3 end, with the missing end drawn from the germline J gene. The chain joins TRBV19 to TRBJ1-1; 8 nucleotides match TRBD1. Germline-derived CDR1 and CDR2 are LNHDA and SQIVND (reference sequence). The CDR3 length is 15 residues. CDR3 residues: CASRGEQGVLDIAFF. The CDR3 DNA, read in part, is TGTGCCAGTAGAGGAGAACAGGGGGTACTGGACATT.

Regarding this clone: The DNA ends 3 residues before the CDR3 does, and the rest of the CDR3 is filled in from the germline J gene. The chain carries TRBV5-1 and TRBJ2-5; 7 bases fit TRBD1. Germline V gene sequence: CDR1 SGHRS, CDR2 YFSETQ. V shed 3 bases and J 5 bases; nucleotides not matched to a gene: 10. The CDR3 covers 15 residues. This CDR3 reads CASSSEQGIFETQYF. The CDR3 DNA, read in part, is TGCGCCAGCAGCTCAGAACAGGGGATTTTCGAGACC.

Concerning this clone: The read finishes 3 residues shy of the CDR3 end, and the germline J gene is used to complete it. The rearrangement links TRBV7-9 to TRBJ1-2; no clear D gene. CDR1 and CDR2 from the germline V gene are SEHNR and FQNEAQ (reference sequence). This CDR3 comprises 11 residues. The CDR3 region is CASSPLDDYTF. CDR3 bases read: TGTGCCAGCAGCCCCCTAGACGAC.

Incomplete CDR3 DNA: TGCGCCAGCAGCCAACTTTATGTGGAAAAA. It yields the protein CASSQLYVEK. The full-length CDR3 reads as CASSQLYVEKLFF. V is TRBV4-1 and J is TRBJ1-4; D gene ambiguous. The CDR3 end is not reached by the read, which stops 3 residues before it; the germline J gene fills it in. Trimming removed 2 bases from V and 8 bases from J, with 9 bases in between. CDR1 is MGHRA and CDR2 is YSYEKL in the germline V gene. This CDR3 spans 13 amino acids.

In regard to this clone: Sequencing ends 3 residues short of the CDR3 end; the germline J gene provides the rest. The genes are TRBV27 and TRBJ1-1; TRBD1 is a possible D gene (5 bases). Germline lookup yields CDR1 MNHEY and CDR2 SMNVEV (reference sequence). This CDR3 comprises 14 residues. V was shortened by 5 bases and J by 3 bases, with 13 bases between the two germline ends. The CDR3 region is CASSLREGHTEAFF. Incomplete CDR3 DNA: TGTGCCAGCAGTCTCAGGGAAGGGCACACTGAA.

On this clone itself: The read stops 3 residues short of the end of the CDR3; the missing end is completed from the germline J gene. V usage is TRBV12-3 or TRBV12-4 and J usage is TRBJ2-7; D is uncertain. This CDR3 has 13 residues. Trimming pared 1 base from V and 0 bases from J, leaving 4 bases between. The CDR3 sequence: CASSLDSSYEQYF. The covered CDR3 bases are TGTGCCAGCAGTTTAGACAGCTCCTACGAG.

Regarding this clone: The read falls 3 residues short of the CDR3 end, and the missing part is taken from the germline J gene. The rearrangement links TRBV19 to TRBJ2-7; D is possibly TRBD2 (5 bases). The CDR3 covers 13 residues. V was clipped by 6 bases and J by 6 bases, with 15 bases between them. CDR1 is LNHDA and CDR2 is SQIVND in the germline V gene (reference sequence). CDR3 sequence: CASSHAGDVEQYF. The part of the CDR3 DNA that was read is TGTGCCAGTAGCCACGCCGGGGATGTCGAG.

Note on this clone: Sequencing ends 3 residues short of the CDR3 end; the germline J gene provides the rest. V and J are TRBV19 and TRBJ2-1; a weak D match, TRBD2 (6 bases). V dropped 3 bases and J dropped 0 bases, with 18 bases sitting between them. Germline CDR1 reads LNHDA; CDR2 reads SQIVND (reference sequence). The CDR3 covers 18 residues. The CDR3 here is CASSISGGFSSSYNEQFF. The part of the CDR3 DNA that was read is TGTGCCAGTAGTATTAGTGGGGGGTTTAGCTCCTCCTACAATGAG. The full variable domain, with the rest looked up from reference TRBV19 and TRBJ2-1, is DGGITQSPKYLFRKEGQNVTLSCEQNLNHDAMYWYRQDPGQGLRLIYYSQIVNDFQKGDIAEGYSVSREKKESFPLTVTSAQKNPTAFYLCASSISGGFSSSYNEQFFGPGTRLTVL.

A remark on this clone: The DNA ends 3 residues before the CDR3 does, and the rest of the CDR3 is filled in from the germline J gene. V usage is TRBV7-9 and J usage is TRBJ2-2; 7 bases fit TRBD2. CDR1 SEHNR and CDR2 FQNEAQ come from the germline V gene (reference sequence). The CDR3 contains 15 residues. CDR3 amino acids: CASSLVEGTNEKLFF. Incomplete CDR3 DNA: TGTGCCAGCAGCTTAGTGGAAGGGACTAATGAAAAG.

As for this clone: The CDR3 goes on 3 residues after the read ends, and that part is filled in from the germline J gene. J is TRBJ2-7 and V is TRBV19, with 12 bases identical to TRBD2. There are 15 residues in the CDR3. Germline V gives CDR1 LNHDA, CDR2 SQIVND (reference sequence). The V gene end was trimmed by 4 bases and the J gene end by 6 bases; junction bases not matched to a gene: 7. The CDR3 bases that were read are TGTGCCAGTAGTACCCTAGCGGGAGGGCCCTCCGAG. Amino acid sequence: CASSTLAGGPSE. The CDR3 in its entirety is CASSTLAGGPSEQYF.

Regarding this clone: The missing CDR3 end, 3 residues past where the read stops, is filled in from the germline J gene. The chain carries TRBV5-6 and TRBJ1-2; D might be TRBD1 (6 bases). CDR3 size: 13 residues. Germline CDR1 and CDR2: SGHDT and YYEEEE. CDR3: CASSLAGAGGYTF. Partial CDR3 DNA: TGTGCCAGCAGCTTGGCAGGGGCGGGCGGC.

Details on this clone: The DNA ends 3 residues before the CDR3 does, and the rest of the CDR3 is filled in from the germline J gene. V gene TRBV6-9 combines with J gene TRBJ1-5; TRBD1 matches 7 bases. V gave up 3 bases and J gave up 2 bases; unmatched junction bases: 16. CDR1 is MNHGY, CDR2 SVAAGI, per germline. The length of the CDR3 is 19 residues. CDR3 protein: CASSYHRGANVLGNQPQHF. CDR3 DNA (partial): TGTGCCAGCAGTTACCACAGGGGAGCCAATGTACTTGGCAATCAGCCC.

By frequency, this clone is medium-sized (0.01 to 0.1%). The read is 3 residues too short to cover the CDR3 end, so that end is filled in from the germline J gene. This rearrangement joins TRBV19 to TRBJ1-2; 8 bases agree with TRBD1. CDR1 LNHDA and CDR2 SQIVND come from the germline V gene (reference sequence). This CDR3 is built from 15 residues. The CDR3 spells CASSIRQGKHYDYTF. The sequenced CDR3 bases are TGTGCCAGTAGTATACGACAGGGGAAGCACTACGAC.

Points on this clone: Read sequence stops 3 residues before the CDR3 end, and the germline J gene provides the missing end. The genes are TRBV20-1 and TRBJ2-7, with a weak D call TRBD2 (7 bases). The CDR3 contains 15 residues. From germline, CDR1 is DFQATT and CDR2 SNEGSKA (reference sequence). Trimming cost V 0 bases and J 3 bases, with 15 bases left between them. The CDR3 bases that were read are TGCAGTGCTAGAGATTACGGGGGGCAAGACTACGAG. As protein: CSARDYGGQDYE. The full CDR3 protein reads CSARDYGGQDYEQYF.

Concerning this clone itself: The read terminates 3 residues before the CDR3 end, so the remaining end is supplied by the germline J gene. The J gene is TRBJ2-5, the V gene TRBV30; D not resolved. Germline V lookup: CDR1 GTSNPN, CDR2 SVGIG (reference sequence). Trimming cost V 3 bases and J 5 bases, with 10 bases left between them. This CDR3 has 12 amino acids. CDR3 region: CAWSVSMETQYF. The part of the CDR3 DNA that was read is TGTGCCTGGAGCGTCTCTATGGAGACC.

On this clone itself: The CDR3 is cut off 3 residues early in the read; its end comes from the germline J gene. The J gene is TRBJ1-1, the V gene TRBV14, with 10 nucleotides matching TRBD1. V lost 4 bases to trimming and J lost 6 bases; unmatched junction nucleotides: 8. Looked up from germline, CDR1 is SGHDN and CDR2 is FVKESK. This CDR3 is 15 amino acids long. CDR3 protein: CASSRRQGALAEAFF. The DNA read from the CDR3 is TGTGCCAGCAGCCGTCGACAGGGGGCATTGGCTGAA.

Points on this clone: The missing CDR3 end, 3 residues past where the read stops, is filled in from the germline J gene. The chain carries TRBV29-1 and TRBJ2-3; TRBD1 matches at 10 bases. The trim removed 5 bases at V and 8 bases at J, leaving 13 bases unmatched. In germline, CDR1 is SQVTM, CDR2 ANQGSEA. The CDR3 extends over 15 amino acids. CDR3: CSVLSPGQGLGTQYF. The sequenced part of the CDR3 DNA is TGCAGCGTTTTGTCTCCGGGACAGGGGTTGGGTACG.

On this clone itself: The read ends 3 residues before the CDR3 terminus; that terminus is restored from the germline J gene. The V and J genes are TRBV2 and TRBJ1-3; D is perhaps TRBD1 (6 bases). The germline V gene has CDR1 SNHLY and CDR2 FYNNEI. This CDR3 spans 16 amino acids. Trimming removed 1 base at V and 3 bases at J, with 13 bases between. CDR3 loop: CASSEVGARHGNTIYF. Partial CDR3 DNA: TGTGCCAGCAGTGAAGTGGGGGCGCGTCATGGAAACACC.

Note on this clone: The read ends 3 residues before the CDR3 terminus; that terminus is restored from the germline J gene. The chain joins TRBV2 to TRBJ1-4; D ambiguous. The CDR3 runs 13 residues. Trimming removed 2 bases from V and 8 bases from J, with 9 bases in between. CDR1 is SNHLY, CDR2 FYNNEI, per germline. The DNA read from the CDR3 is TGTGCCAGCAGTGAAAGGGTAGAAGAAAAA. It codes for CASSERVEEK. The CDR3 in full is CASSERVEEKLFF.

Remarks on this clone: Read coverage stops 3 residues before the CDR3 terminus; the germline J gene supplies the remainder. The V call is TRBV5-1, the J call TRBJ2-2, with D maybe TRBD1 (6 bases). Deletions cut 3 bases from V and 5 bases from J, with 29 bases between. The germline gives CDR1 SGHRS, CDR2 YFSETQ. The CDR3 consists of 20 residues. This CDR3 reads CASSSRPQWTEQKETGELFF. CDR3 bases read: TGCGCCAGCAGCTCACGGCCGCAGTGGACAGAGCAAAAAGAGACCGGGGAG. Supplemented by reference TRBV5-1 and TRBJ2-2, the full variable domain reads KAGVTQTPRYLIKTRGQQVTLSCSPISGHRSVSWYQQTPGQGLQFLFEYFSETQRNKGNFPGRFSGRQFSNSRSEMNVSTLELGDSALYLCASSSRPQWTEQKETGELFFGEGSRLTVL.

Details on this clone: The read terminates 3 residues before the CDR3 end, so the remaining end is supplied by the germline J gene. The gene calls are TRBV7-8 and TRBJ1-6, with D possibly matching TRBD1 (6 bases). Germline assignment: CDR1 SGHVS and CDR2 FQNEAQ. This CDR3 is 15 amino acids long. Trimming removed 5 bases at V and 7 bases at J, with 15 bases between. CDR3 loop: CASSVVRGKNSPLHF. The sequenced CDR3 bases are TGTGCCAGCAGCGTTGTAAGGGGGAAGAATTCACCC.

With respect to this clone: The observed sequence ends 3 residues before the CDR3 terminus, with the missing tail filled in from the germline J gene. The V and J genes are TRBV30 and TRBJ1-2; maybe TRBD1 (5 bases). This CDR3 contains 15 residues. Per germline, CDR1 GTSNPN and CDR2 SVGIG (reference sequence). The sequenced part of the CDR3 DNA is TGTGCCCTTGGGGCCGCTGACCTAGGGTACAATGAC. Amino acid sequence: CALGAADLGYND. The entire CDR3 protein is CALGAADLGYNDYTF.

With regard to this clone: The read comes to an end 3 residues before the CDR3 does, leaving the germline J gene to fill in the end. The genes are TRBV6-4 and TRBJ2-3, with TRBD2 matching over 12 bases. The V gene's germline CDR1 is MRHNA and CDR2 SNTAGT. V shed 5 bases, J shed 6 bases, and the junction held 3 bases outside the gene matches. The CDR3 contains 14 residues. CDR3 bases read: TGTGCCAGCAGTAACGGACTAGCGGGGGATACG. This gives the protein CASSNGLAGDT. In full, the CDR3 is CASSNGLAGDTQYF.

A note on this clone: The sequence runs out 3 residues before the end of the CDR3; the remainder is reconstructed from the germline J gene. The rearrangement links TRBV30 to TRBJ1-2; 8 nucleotides line up with TRBD1. The germline V gene has CDR1 GTSNPN and CDR2 SVGIG (reference sequence). The CDR3 is made up of 15 amino acids. The CDR3 protein is CAWSGQGFRGDTYTF. The covered CDR3 bases are TGTGCCTGGAGTGGACAGGGGTTTCGGGGAGATACC. Variable domain in full (rest from reference TRBV30 and TRBJ1-2): SQTIHQWPATLVQPVGSPLSLECTVEGTSNPNLYWYRQAAGRGLQLLFYSVGIGQISSEVPQNLSASRPQDRQFILSSKKLLLSDSGFYLCAWSGQGFRGDTYTFGSGTRLTVV.

Note on this clone: Read sequence stops 3 residues before the CDR3 end, and the germline J gene provides the missing end. V gene TRBV6-1 combines with J gene TRBJ2-3; possible D gene TRBD2, 7 bases. V lost 1 base and J lost 4, with 18 bases in between. The CDR3 spans 17 residues. Per the germline V gene, CDR1 is MNHNS and CDR2 is SASEGT. This chain's CDR3 is CASSEVGGGGAADTQYF. Partial CDR3 DNA: TGTGCCAGCAGTGAAGTGGGAGGGGGGGGCGCCGCAGATACG.

Points on this clone: The observed sequence ends 3 residues before the CDR3 terminus, with the missing tail filled in from the germline J gene. J is TRBJ2-7 and V is TRBV7-9; D may be TRBD1 (6 bases). The CDR3 extends over 12 amino acids. Trimming took off 5 bases at V and 4 bases at J, with 9 bases between the two ends. Germline V gives CDR1 SEHNR, CDR2 FQNEAQ (reference sequence). The CDR3 sequence: CASSRTEYEQYF. CDR3 DNA (partial): TGTGCCAGCAGCCGGACAGAATACGAG.

Regarding this clone: With the read ending 3 residues before the CDR3 end, the germline J gene is used to fill in that end. The sample carries other DNA sequences with the same CDR3. V usage is TRBV20-1 and J usage is TRBJ2-7, with 8 nucleotides matching TRBD1. V dropped 6 bases and J dropped 3; count of bases not matched to a gene: 7. Per the germline V gene, CDR1 is DFQATT and CDR2 is SNEGSKA (reference sequence). The CDR3 has 13 amino acids. The CDR3 DNA, read in part, is TGCAGTGCAAAGACAGGGGCCGTCTACGAG. Translating it yields CSAKTGAVYE. The entire CDR3 is CSAKTGAVYEQYF.

About this clone: Read sequence stops 3 residues before the CDR3 end, and the germline J gene provides the missing end. The gene calls are TRBV11-3 and TRBJ1-6, with 10 nucleotides matching TRBD1. This CDR3 has 15 amino acids. Germline CDR1 and CDR2: SGHNT and YENEEA. Unmatched junction bases numbered 7, after V lost 5 bases and J lost 9 bases. The CDR3 DNA, read in part, is TGTGCCAGCAGCCCCAGACAGGGGGCAAGTTCACCC. This gives the protein CASSPRQGASSP. The CDR3 as a whole reads CASSPRQGASSPLHF.

A word on this clone: The read ends 3 residues early relative to the CDR3; the germline J gene fills the gap. The rearrangement links TRBV7-9 to TRBJ1-2; no clear D gene. Per germline, CDR1 SEHNR and CDR2 FQNEAQ (reference sequence). The CDR3 length is 14 residues. V dropped 6 bases and J dropped 0 bases, with 11 bases sitting between them. CDR3: CASSKAIANYGYTF. The covered CDR3 bases are TGTGCCAGCAGTAAAGCAATAGCTAACTATGGC.